The 4 T cell receptor beta chains listed next were all sequenced from one sample in a study of CD8 T cells in Susac syndrome. Random hexamers primed reverse transcription of about 0.5 to 1 ug RNA. Using its own MiXCR run on the immunoSEQ multiplex PCR reads, TCRdb lists one record per CDR3 protein. This sample yields fewer than 150,000 distinct CDR3 sequences, of which around 91% are seen a single time; around 0.24% belongs to the top ten. Input material: CD8+ T cells from PBMCs. The receptors stem from a human donor with multiple sclerosis.

This rearrangement joins TRBV5-1 to TRBJ2-3, with D tentatively TRBD2 (6 bases). Germline assignment: CDR1 SGHRS and CDR2 YFSETQ. There are 14 residues in the CDR3. Trimming removed 0 bases at V and 2 bases at J, with 7 bases between. In DNA, the CDR3 is TGCGCCAGCAGCTTGGGGGACTTCACAGATACGCAGTATTTT. It translates to CASSLGDFTDTQYF.

The chain recombines TRBV29-1 with TRBJ2-4; 9 nucleotides line up with TRBD1. J gave up 9 bases and V 6 bases, and 12 bases lay outside the gene matches. Germline assignment: CDR1 SQVTM and CDR2 ANQGSEA. This CDR3 has 14 residues. The CDR3 loop is CSVEPGQGGSIQYF. As DNA, the CDR3 is TGCAGCGTCGAGCCGGGACAGGGTGGGAGCATTCAGTACTTC.

The CDR3 protein is CACSSTGISQETQYF. CDR3 DNA: TGTGCCTGTTCATCAACGGGCATATCACAAGAGACCCAGTACTTC. The rearrangement uses TRBV30 and TRBJ2-5; D gene uncertain. Trimming took 6 bases from V and 2 from J, leaving 19 bases between them. Looked up from germline, CDR1 is GTSNPN and CDR2 is SVGIG (reference sequence). This CDR3 spans 15 amino acids.

This chain links TRBV9 with TRBJ2-7, with 10 positions matching TRBD2. The CDR3 contains 15 residues. V dropped 4 bases and J dropped 0; count of bases not matched to a gene: 4. Germline V gene data show CDR1 as SGDLS and CDR2 as YYNGEE. DNA of the CDR3: TGTGCCAGCAGCCCGGGACTAGCGAGCTCCTACGAGCAGTACTTC. Amino acid sequence: CASSPGLASSYEQYF.